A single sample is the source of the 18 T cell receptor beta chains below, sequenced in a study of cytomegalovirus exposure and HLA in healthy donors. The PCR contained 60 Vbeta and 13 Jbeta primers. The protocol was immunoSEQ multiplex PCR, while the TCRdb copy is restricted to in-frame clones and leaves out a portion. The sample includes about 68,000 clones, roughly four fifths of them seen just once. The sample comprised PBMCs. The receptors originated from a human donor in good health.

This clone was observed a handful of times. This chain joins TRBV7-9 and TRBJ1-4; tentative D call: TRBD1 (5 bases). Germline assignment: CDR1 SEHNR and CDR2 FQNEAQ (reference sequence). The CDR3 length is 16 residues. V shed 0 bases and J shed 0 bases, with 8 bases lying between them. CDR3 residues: CASSLAATATNEKLFF. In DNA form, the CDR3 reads TGTGCCAGCAGCTTAGCGGCGACAGCAACTAATGAAAAACTGTTTTTT.

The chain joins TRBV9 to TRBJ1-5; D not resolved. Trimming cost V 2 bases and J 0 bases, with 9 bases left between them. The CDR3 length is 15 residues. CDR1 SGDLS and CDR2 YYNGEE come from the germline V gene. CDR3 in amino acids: CASSVSSFSNQPQHF. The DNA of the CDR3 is TGTGCCAGCAGCGTCTCCTCGTTTAGCAATCAGCCCCAGCATTTT.

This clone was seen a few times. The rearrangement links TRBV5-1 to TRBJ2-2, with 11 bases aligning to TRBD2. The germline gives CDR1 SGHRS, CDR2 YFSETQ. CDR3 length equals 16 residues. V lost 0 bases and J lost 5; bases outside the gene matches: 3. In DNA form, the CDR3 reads TGCGCCAGCAGCTTGGAACCTAGCGGGGGGACCGGGGAGCTGTTTTTT. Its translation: CASSLEPSGGTGELFF. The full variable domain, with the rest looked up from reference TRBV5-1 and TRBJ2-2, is KAGVTQTPRYLIKTRGQQVTLSCSPISGHRSVSWYQQTPGQGLQFLFEYFSETQRNKGNFPGRFSGRQFSNSRSEMNVSTLELGDSALYLCASSLEPSGGTGELFFGEGSRLTVL.

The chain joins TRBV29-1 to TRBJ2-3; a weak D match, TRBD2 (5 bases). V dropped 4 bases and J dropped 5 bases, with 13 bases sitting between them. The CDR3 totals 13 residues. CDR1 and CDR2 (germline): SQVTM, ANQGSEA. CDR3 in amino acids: CSVGKGEGDTQYF. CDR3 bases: TGCAGCGTTGGCAAAGGTGAGGGAGATACGCAGTATTTT.

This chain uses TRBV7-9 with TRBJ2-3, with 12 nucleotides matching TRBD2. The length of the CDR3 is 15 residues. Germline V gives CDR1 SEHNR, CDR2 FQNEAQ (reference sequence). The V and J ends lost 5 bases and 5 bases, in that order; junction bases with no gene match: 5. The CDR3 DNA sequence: TGTGCCAGCAGCCTCACTAGCGGGGGGCTAGATACGCAGTATTTT. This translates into CASSLTSGGLDTQYF.

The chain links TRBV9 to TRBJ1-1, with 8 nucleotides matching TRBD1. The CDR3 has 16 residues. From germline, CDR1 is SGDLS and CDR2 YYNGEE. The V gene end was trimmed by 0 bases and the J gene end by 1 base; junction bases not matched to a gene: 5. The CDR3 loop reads CASSVDPTGANTEAFF. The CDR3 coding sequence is TGTGCCAGCAGCGTAGACCCGACAGGGGCGAACACTGAAGCTTTCTTT.

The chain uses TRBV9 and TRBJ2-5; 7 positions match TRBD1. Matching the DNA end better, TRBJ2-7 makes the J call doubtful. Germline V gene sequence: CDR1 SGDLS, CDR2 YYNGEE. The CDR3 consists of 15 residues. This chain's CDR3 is CASSRGTASSYEQYF. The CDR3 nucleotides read TGTGCCAGCAGCAGAGGGACAGCCAGCTCCTACGAGCAGTACTTC.

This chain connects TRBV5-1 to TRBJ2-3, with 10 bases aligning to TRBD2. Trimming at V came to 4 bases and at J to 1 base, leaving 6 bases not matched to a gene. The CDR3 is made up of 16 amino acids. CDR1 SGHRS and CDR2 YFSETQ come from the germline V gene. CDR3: CASSPGGTSGTDTQYF. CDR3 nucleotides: TGCGCCAGCAGCCCGGGCGGGACTAGCGGCACAGATACGCAGTATTTT.

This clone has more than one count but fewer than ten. CDR3 sequence: CASRGTTTNEKLFF. CDR3 sequence (DNA): TGTGCCAGCAGGGGGACAACAACTAATGAAAAACTGTTTTTT. The rearrangement joins TRBV2 to TRBJ1-4; tentatively, D is TRBD1 (6 bases). This CDR3 contains 14 residues. V was shortened by 6 bases and J by 0 bases, with 8 bases between the two germline ends. From germline, CDR1 is SNHLY and CDR2 FYNNEI.

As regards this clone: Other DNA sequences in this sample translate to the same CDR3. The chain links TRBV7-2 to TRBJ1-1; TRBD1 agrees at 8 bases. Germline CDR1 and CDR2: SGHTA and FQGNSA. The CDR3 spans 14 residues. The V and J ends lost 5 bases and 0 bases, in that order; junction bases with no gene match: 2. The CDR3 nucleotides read TGTGCCAGCAGCCGGGACAGGTTGAACACTGAAGCTTTCTTT. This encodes CASSRDRLNTEAFF.

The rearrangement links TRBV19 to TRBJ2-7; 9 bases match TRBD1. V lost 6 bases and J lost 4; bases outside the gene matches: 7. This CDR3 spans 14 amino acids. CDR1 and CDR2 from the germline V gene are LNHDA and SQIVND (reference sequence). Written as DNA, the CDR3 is TGTGCCAGTAGGGGACAGGGCGGAACGTACGAGCAGTACTTC. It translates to CASRGQGGTYEQYF.

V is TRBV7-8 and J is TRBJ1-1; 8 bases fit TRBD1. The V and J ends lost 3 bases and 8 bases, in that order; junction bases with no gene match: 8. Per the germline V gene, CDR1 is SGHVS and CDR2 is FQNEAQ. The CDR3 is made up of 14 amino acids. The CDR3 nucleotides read TGTGCCAGCAGCTTGGACAGGGTAAGCTTGGAAGCTTTCTTT. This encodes CASSLDRVSLEAFF.

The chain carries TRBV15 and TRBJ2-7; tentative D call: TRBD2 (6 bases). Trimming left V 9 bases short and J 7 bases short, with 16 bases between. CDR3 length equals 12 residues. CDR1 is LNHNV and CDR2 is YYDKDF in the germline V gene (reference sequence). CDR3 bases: TGTGCCACTGGGAGGACTCTCGGAGAGCAGTACTTC. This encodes CATGRTLGEQYF.

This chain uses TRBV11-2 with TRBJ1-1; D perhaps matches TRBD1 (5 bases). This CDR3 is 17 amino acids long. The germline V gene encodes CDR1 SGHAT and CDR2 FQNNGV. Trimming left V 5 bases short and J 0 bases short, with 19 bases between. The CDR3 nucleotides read TGTGCCAGCAGCCCTGGGCTGACAGTAATTATGAACACTGAAGCTTTCTTT. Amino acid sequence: CASSPGLTVIMNTEAFF.

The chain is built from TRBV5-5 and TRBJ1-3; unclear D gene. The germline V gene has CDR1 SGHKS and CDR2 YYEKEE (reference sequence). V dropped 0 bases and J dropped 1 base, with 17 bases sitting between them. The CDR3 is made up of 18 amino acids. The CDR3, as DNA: TGTGCCAGCAGCTTGGTTCCGGGTCGGGATATGTCTGGAAACACCATATATTTT. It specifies CASSLVPGRDMSGNTIYF.

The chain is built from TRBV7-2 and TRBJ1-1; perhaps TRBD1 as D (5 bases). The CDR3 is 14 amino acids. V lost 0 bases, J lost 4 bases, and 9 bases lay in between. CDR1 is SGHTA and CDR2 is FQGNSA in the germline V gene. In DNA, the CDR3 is TGTGCCAGCAGCTTAGCACGGGGGAGCACTGAAGCTTTCTTT. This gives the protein CASSLARGSTEAFF.

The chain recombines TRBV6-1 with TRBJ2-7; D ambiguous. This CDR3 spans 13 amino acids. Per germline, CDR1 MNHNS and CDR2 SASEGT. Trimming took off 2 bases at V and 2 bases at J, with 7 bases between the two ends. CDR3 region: CASSELGPYEQYF. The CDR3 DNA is TGTGCCAGCAGTGAATTGGGCCCCTACGAGCAGTACTTC.

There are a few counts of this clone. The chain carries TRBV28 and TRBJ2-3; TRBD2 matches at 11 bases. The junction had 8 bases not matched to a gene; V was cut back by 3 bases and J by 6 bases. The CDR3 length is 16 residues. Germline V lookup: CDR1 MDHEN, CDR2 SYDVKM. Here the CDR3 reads CASSLSLAGGPDTQYF. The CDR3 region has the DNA TGTGCCAGCAGTTTGTCCCTAGCGGGGGGCCCCGATACGCAGTATTTT.